The source of this TCR beta chain is a study of T cells in Graves' hyperthyroidism and ophthalmopathy. The overall study: Peripheral blood was obtained at initial diagnosis, preceding any treatment.

The CDR3 loop spans 15 amino acids. Germline values: CDR1 MDHEN, CDR2 SYDVKM. Trimming cost V 5 bases and J 2 bases; bases outside gene matches: 4. RNA transcripts yielded amplified TCR beta CDR3 regions. Using the HTBI primer set, a first-round RT-PCR was run on the TCR CDR3. TCRdb used MiXCR to reprocess the multiplex PCR reads, holding one entry per CDR3 protein. Among some 700,000 distinct CDR3 sequences, roughly 17% were seen once, and the ten largest hold 15%. Patients aged 18 to 65 had newly diagnosed hyperthyroidism lasting under 2 months. Clinical symptoms, serum thyroxine, TRAb, thyroid ultrasound and orbital computed tomography established diagnosis. Using more than 7.5 ml of fresh peripheral blood, PBMCs were prepared. The sample holds many counts of this clonotype.

This clonotype originated in a man over 45 with Graves' hyperthyroidism. The sequenced material came from blood. The chain uses TRBV28 and TRBJ2-3; 10 bases align to TRBD2. The CDR3 sequence is CASSVGLANTDTQYF. As DNA, the CDR3 is TGTGCCAGCAGTGTGGGACTAGCGAACACAGATACGCAGTATTTT.